Below, 14 T cell receptor beta chains from the same sample are listed, as sequenced in a study of human T cells and chemical hapten exposure. MiXCR, run by TCRdb on the RACE reads, gives a single entry per CDR3 protein. The table lists more than 300,000 distinct CDR3 sequences, 4% to 6% of them singletons, with 2% to 3% in the top ten. Time point: pre-sensitization, week 0. Treatment meaning: therapeutic diphenylcyclopropenone sensitization with weekly scalp DPC. Sequenced material: whole blood, taken in connection with sensitization to the hapten diphenylcyclopropenone (DPC). Source of these receptors: a woman aged 45-65 years with alopecia areata. Some clones in this sample may be carry-over from other donors' samples.

Many counts were recorded for this clonotype. V is TRBV4-1 and J is TRBJ1-1; D gene ambiguous. This CDR3 contains 15 residues. From germline, CDR1 is MGHRA and CDR2 YSYEKL. The V end was cut by 0 bases, the J end by 0 bases, with 8 bases between. CDR3 residues: CASSQEYRLNTEAFF. In nucleotides, the CDR3 is TGCGCCAGCAGCCAAGAGTACAGATTGAACACTGAAGCTTTCTTT.

This clonotype was seen many times. The CDR3 DNA follows: TGTGCCAGCAGCCGAGGGAAGCCAGATACGCAGTATTTT. Encoded protein: CASSRGKPDTQYF. The chain links TRBV12-3 or TRBV12-4 to TRBJ2-3, with D perhaps matching TRBD2 (5 bases). The CDR3 is 13 residues long. V was cut by 6 bases and J by 4 bases, with 11 bases left in between.

The sample holds many counts of this clonotype. The chain carries TRBV29-1 and TRBJ2-5, with 9 bases aligning to TRBD1. The V gene end was trimmed by 3 bases and the J gene end by 5 bases; junction bases not matched to a gene: 4. The CDR3 spans 13 residues. Germline CDR1 SQVTM, CDR2 ANQGSEA. CDR3 nucleotide sequence: TGCAGCGTTGAGGGACAGGGTCGGGAGACCCAGTACTTC. Translating it yields CSVEGQGRETQYF.

The rearrangement uses TRBV7-2 and TRBJ2-3, with 7 bases that match TRBD2. In germline, CDR1 is SGHTA, CDR2 FQGNSA. V lost 1 base and J lost 5; bases outside the gene matches: 6. The CDR3 is 15 amino acids. CDR3 coding DNA: TGTGCCAGCAGCTTAGGGGGAGTAGCGGGAGATACGCAGTATTTT. Its translation: CASSLGGVAGDTQYF.

The sample holds many counts of this clonotype. This chain joins TRBV7-2 and TRBJ1-5, with 8 bases fitting TRBD1. V lost 3 bases, J lost 6 bases, and 4 bases stayed unmatched. There are 14 residues in the CDR3. Germline CDR1 SGHTA, CDR2 FQGNSA. The CDR3 reads CASSLVQGAQPQHF. The CDR3 nucleotides read TGTGCCAGCAGCTTGGTCCAGGGGGCTCAGCCCCAGCATTTT.

This clonotype was recorded many times. This chain connects TRBV29-1 to TRBJ1-5, with D perhaps matching TRBD1 (5 bases). Germline CDR1 SQVTM, CDR2 ANQGSEA. This CDR3 has 13 residues. V dropped 4 bases and J dropped 0 bases, with 7 bases sitting between them. In DNA, the CDR3 is TGCAGCGTTGGACAGAATAGCAATCAGCCCCAGCATTTT. This codes for CSVGQNSNQPQHF.

There are many counts of this clonotype. The chain links TRBV7-9 to TRBJ2-1; D not resolved. This CDR3 has 10 amino acids. CDR1 SEHNR and CDR2 FQNEAQ come from the germline V gene (reference sequence). V lost 5 bases and J 10 bases, leaving 6 bases between the germline ends. CDR3 amino acids: CASSLFEQFF. CDR3 coding DNA: TGTGCCAGCAGCCTTTTCGAGCAGTTCTTC. Combining the CDR3 with reference TRBV7-9 and TRBJ2-1 gives the whole variable domain DTGVSQNPRHKITKRGQNVTFRCDPISEHNRLYWYRQTLGQGPEFLTYFQNEAQLEKSRLLSDRFSAERPKGSFSTLEIQRTEQGDSAMYLCASSLFEQFFGPGTRLTVL.

The chain is built from TRBV5-1 and TRBJ1-2; 7 nucleotides agree with TRBD1. The junction had 3 bases not matched to a gene; V was cut back by 0 bases and J by 4 bases. The CDR3 runs to 14 residues. CDR1 SGHRS and CDR2 YFSETQ come from the germline V gene. The CDR3 protein is CASSLGQGIYGYTF. DNA of the CDR3: TGCGCCAGCAGCTTGGGACAGGGCATCTATGGCTACACCTTC. Full variable domain (outside the CDR3, taken from reference TRBV5-1 and TRBJ1-2): KAGVTQTPRYLIKTRGQQVTLSCSPISGHRSVSWYQQTPGQGLQFLFEYFSETQRNKGNFPGRFSGRQFSNSRSEMNVSTLELGDSALYLCASSLGQGIYGYTFGSGTRLTVV.

This clonotype turned up a few times. The rearrangement joins TRBV5-1 to TRBJ1-3, with 7 bases identical to TRBD1. The V gene's germline CDR1 is SGHRS and CDR2 YFSETQ. V lost 0 bases and J lost 2; bases outside the gene matches: 2. The CDR3 has 15 residues. CDR3 DNA sequence: TGCGCCAGCAGCTTGGAGGGGACAGCTGGAAACACCATATATTTT. Amino acid sequence: CASSLEGTAGNTIYF. The whole variable domain, remainder taken from reference TRBV5-1 and TRBJ1-3, is KAGVTQTPRYLIKTRGQQVTLSCSPISGHRSVSWYQQTPGQGLQFLFEYFSETQRNKGNFPGRFSGRQFSNSRSEMNVSTLELGDSALYLCASSLEGTAGNTIYFGEGSWLTVV.

This clonotype has a handful of counts. In nucleotides, the CDR3 is TGTGCCAGCAGTAAATCGACTGGTAATAATGAGCAGTTCTTC. This codes for CASSKSTGNNEQFF. This chain uses TRBV2 with TRBJ2-1; D ambiguous. Germline CDR1 is SNHLY and CDR2 is FYNNEI. V was clipped by 5 bases and J by 7 bases, with 15 bases between them. CDR3 length equals 14 residues.

This clonotype was seen at least ten times. The chain joins TRBV28 to TRBJ2-3; D gene ambiguous. The CDR3 runs 14 residues. Trimming left V 6 bases short and J 2 bases short, with 12 bases between. Germline V gene sequence: CDR1 MDHEN, CDR2 SYDVKM. For the CDR3, the DNA is TGTGCCAGCAGAGACATTCCCGTCACAGATACGCAGTATTTT. Translating gives CASRDIPVTDTQYF.

This clonotype was recorded many times. J is TRBJ1-5 and V is TRBV7-2, with D hard to call. Trimming cost V 1 base and J 4 bases, with 11 bases left between them. In germline, CDR1 is SGHTA, CDR2 FQGNSA. The CDR3 covers 15 residues. The CDR3 nucleotides read TGTGCCAGCAGCTTAGGGCAGCGCCTAAATCAGCCCCAGCATTTT. It yields the protein CASSLGQRLNQPQHF.

This clonotype was detected only a few times. This chain joins TRBV6-6 and TRBJ2-7, with a weak D call TRBD1 (6 bases). Looked up from germline, CDR1 is MNHNY and CDR2 is SVGAGI (reference sequence). The V and J ends lost 6 bases and 7 bases respectively, with 22 bases between them. The length of the CDR3 is 15 residues. CDR3 sequence: CASRGLQGSVGEQYF. CDR3 bases: TGTGCCAGCAGGGGGTTACAGGGTTCGGTTGGTGAGCAGTACTTC.

This clonotype was detected many times. This sequence joins TRBV4-1 and TRBJ1-2; 10 bases map to TRBD1. CDR1 MGHRA and CDR2 YSYEKL come from the germline V gene. This CDR3 region has 18 residues. After removal of 4 bases from V and 0 bases from J, the junction contained 11 bases not matched to a gene. CDR3 bases: TGCGCCAGCAGCCCCAGAGTGACAGGGGGCACGACTAACTATGGCTACACCTTC. Translating it yields CASSPRVTGGTTNYGYTF.